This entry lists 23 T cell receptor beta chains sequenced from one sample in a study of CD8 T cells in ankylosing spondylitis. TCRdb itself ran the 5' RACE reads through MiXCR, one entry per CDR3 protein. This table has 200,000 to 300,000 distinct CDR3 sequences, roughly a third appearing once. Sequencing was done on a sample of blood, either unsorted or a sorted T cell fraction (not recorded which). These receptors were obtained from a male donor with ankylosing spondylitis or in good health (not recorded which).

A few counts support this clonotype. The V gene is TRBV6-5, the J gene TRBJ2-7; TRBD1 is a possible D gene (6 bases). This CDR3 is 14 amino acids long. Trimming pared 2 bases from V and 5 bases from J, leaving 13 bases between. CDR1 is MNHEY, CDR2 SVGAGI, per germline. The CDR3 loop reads CASSYTQGWDEQYF. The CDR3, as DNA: TGTGCCAGCAGTTACACCCAGGGGTGGGACGAGCAGTACTTC.

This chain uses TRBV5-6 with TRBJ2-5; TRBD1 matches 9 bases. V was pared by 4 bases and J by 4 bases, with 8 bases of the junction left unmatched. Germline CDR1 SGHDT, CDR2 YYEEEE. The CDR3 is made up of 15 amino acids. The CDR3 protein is CASSDRGGVGETQYF. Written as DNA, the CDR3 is TGTGCCAGCAGCGACAGGGGGGGGGTTGGAGAGACCCAGTACTTC.

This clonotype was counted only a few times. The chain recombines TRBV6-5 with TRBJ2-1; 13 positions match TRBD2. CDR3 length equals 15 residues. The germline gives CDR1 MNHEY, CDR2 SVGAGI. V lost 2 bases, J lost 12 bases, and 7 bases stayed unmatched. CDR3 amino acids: CASSYRGLAGLRQFF. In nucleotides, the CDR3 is TGTGCCAGCAGTTACCGGGGACTAGCGGGGCTGCGGCAGTTCTTC.

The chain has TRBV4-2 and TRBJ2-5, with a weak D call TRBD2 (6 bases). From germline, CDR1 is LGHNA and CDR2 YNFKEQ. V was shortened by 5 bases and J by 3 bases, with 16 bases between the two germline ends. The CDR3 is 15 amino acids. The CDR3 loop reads CASSRSGEREETQYF. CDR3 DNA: TGTGCCAGCAGCAGAAGTGGGGAGCGGGAAGAGACCCAGTACTTC.

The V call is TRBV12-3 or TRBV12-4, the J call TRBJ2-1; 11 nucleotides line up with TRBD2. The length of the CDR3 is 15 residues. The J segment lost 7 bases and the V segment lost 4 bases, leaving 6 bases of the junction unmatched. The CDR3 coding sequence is TGTGCCAGCAGTTCCATAGCGGGGGGGCCGAATGAGCAGTTCTTC. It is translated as CASSSIAGGPNEQFF.

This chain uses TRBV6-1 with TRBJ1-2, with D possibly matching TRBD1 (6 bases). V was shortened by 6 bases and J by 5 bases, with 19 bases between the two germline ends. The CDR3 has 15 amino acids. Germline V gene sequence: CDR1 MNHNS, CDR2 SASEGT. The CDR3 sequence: CASSSDRLGEYGYTF. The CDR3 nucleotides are TGTGCCAGCAGCTCCGACAGGCTAGGTGAATATGGCTACACCTTC.

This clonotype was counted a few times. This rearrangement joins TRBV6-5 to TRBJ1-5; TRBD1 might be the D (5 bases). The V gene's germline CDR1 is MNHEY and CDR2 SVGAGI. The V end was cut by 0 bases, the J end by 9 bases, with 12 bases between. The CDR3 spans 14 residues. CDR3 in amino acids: CASSYSQGGGPQHF. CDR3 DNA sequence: TGTGCCAGCAGTTACTCCCAGGGCGGCGGGCCCCAGCATTTT.

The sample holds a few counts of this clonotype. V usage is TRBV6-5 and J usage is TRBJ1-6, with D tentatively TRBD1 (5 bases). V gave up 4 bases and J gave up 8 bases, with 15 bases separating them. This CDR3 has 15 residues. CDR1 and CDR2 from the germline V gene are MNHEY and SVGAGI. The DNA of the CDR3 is TGTGCCAGCAGTTTCCGGGACCTGGGGTATTCACCCCTCCACTTT. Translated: CASSFRDLGYSPLHF.

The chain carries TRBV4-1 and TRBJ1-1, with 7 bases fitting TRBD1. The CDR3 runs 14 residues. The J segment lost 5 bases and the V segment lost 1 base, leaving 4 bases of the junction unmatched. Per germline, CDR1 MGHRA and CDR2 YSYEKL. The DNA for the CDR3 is TGCGCCAGCAGCCAAGTAGGGGGCGGAACTGAAGCTTTCTTT. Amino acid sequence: CASSQVGGGTEAFF.

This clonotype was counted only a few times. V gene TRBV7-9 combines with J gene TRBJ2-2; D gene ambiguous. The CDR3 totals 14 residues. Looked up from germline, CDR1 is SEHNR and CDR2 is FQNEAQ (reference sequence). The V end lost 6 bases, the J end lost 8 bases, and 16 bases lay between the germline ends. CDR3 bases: TGTGCCAGCAGACCCCCACAGCGCCCGGGGGAGCTGTTTTTT. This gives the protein CASRPPQRPGELFF.

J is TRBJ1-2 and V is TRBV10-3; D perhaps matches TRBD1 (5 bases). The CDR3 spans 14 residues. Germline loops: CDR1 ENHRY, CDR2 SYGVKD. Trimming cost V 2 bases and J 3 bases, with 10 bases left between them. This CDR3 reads CAISELGEDYGYTF. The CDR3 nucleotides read TGTGCCATCAGTGAGCTGGGGGAGGACTATGGCTACACCTTC.

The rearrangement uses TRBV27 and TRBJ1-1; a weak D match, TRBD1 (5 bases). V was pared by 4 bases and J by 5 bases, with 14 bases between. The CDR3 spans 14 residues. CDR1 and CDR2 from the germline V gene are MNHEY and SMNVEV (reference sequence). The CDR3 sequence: CASSSQGPGTEAFF. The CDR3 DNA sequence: TGTGCCAGCAGTTCCCAGGGACCGGGGACTGAAGCTTTCTTT.

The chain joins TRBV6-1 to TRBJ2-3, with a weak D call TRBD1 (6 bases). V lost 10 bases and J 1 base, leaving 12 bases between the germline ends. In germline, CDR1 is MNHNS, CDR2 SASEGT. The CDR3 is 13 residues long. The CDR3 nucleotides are TGTGCCACGGGCAGGGGCCGCACAGATACGCAGTATTTT. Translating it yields CATGRGRTDTQYF.

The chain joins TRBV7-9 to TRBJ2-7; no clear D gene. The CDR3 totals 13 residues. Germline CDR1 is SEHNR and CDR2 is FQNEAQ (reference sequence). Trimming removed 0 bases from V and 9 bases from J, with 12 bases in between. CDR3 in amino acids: CASSLAPAVGQYF. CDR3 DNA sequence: TGTGCCAGCAGCTTAGCCCCGGCTGTGGGGCAGTACTTC.

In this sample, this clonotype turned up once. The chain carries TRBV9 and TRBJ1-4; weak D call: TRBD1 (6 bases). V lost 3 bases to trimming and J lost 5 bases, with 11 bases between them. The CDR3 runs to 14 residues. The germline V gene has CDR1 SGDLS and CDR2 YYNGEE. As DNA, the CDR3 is TGTGCCAGCAGCGCCACGGGGGCAAATGAAAAACTGTTTTTT. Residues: CASSATGANEKLFF.

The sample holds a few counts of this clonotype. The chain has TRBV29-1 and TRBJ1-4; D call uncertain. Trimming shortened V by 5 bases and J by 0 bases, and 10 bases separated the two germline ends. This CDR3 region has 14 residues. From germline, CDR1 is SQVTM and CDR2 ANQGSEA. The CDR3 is CSVLGSATNEKLFF. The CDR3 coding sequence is TGCAGCGTTTTGGGGAGTGCAACTAATGAAAAACTGTTTTTT.

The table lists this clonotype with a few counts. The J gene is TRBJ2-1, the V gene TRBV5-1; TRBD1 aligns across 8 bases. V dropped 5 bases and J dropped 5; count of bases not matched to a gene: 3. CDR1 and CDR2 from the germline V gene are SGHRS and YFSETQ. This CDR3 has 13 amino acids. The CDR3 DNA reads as TGCGCCAGCAGACAGGGGGTCGACAATGAGCAGTTCTTC. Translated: CASRQGVDNEQFF.

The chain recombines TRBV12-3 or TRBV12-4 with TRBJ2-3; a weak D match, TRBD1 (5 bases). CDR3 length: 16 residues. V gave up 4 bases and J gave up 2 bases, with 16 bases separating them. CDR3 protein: CASSSGAETYTDTQYF. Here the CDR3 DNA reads TGTGCCAGCAGTTCTGGGGCAGAAACCTACACAGATACGCAGTATTTT.

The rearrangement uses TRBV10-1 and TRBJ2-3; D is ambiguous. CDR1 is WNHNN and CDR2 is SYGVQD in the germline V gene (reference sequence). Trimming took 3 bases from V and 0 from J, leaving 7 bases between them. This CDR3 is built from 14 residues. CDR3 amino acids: CASSDSSSTDTQYF. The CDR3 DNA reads TGCGCCAGCAGTGACAGCTCTAGCACAGATACGCAGTATTTT.

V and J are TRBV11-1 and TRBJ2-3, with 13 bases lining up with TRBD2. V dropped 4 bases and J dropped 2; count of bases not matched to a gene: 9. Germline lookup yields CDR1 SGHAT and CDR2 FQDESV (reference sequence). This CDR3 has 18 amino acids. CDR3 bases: TGTGCCAGCAGCTCCCTTAGACTAGCGGGGGGCAACACAGATACGCAGTATTTT. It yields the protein CASSSLRLAGGNTDTQYF. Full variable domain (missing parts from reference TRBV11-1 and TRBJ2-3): EAEVAQSPRYKITEKSQAVAFWCDPISGHATLYWYRQILGQGPELLVQFQDESVVDDSQLPKDRFSAERLKGVDSTLKIQPAELGDSAMYLCASSSLRLAGGNTDTQYFGPGTRLTVL.

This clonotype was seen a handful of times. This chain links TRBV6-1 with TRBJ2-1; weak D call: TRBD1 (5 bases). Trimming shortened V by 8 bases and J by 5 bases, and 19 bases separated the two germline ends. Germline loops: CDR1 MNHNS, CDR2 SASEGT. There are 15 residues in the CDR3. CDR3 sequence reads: CASGRDGQDHNEQFF. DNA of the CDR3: TGTGCCAGCGGCAGGGATGGGCAGGACCACAATGAGCAGTTCTTC.

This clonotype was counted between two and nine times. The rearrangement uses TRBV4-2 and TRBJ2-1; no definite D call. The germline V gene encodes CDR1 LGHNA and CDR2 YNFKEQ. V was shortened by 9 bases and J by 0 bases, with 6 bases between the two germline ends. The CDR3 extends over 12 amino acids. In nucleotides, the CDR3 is TGTGCCAGTACCAGCTCCTACAATGAGCAGTTCTTC. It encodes CASTSSYNEQFF.

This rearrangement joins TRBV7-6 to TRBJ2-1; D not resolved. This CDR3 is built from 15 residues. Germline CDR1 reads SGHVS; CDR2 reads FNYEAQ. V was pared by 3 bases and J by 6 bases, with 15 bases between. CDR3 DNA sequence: TGTGCCAGCAGCTTGTTTGCCACCCCCCTCAATGAGCAGTTCTTC. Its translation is CASSLFATPLNEQFF.